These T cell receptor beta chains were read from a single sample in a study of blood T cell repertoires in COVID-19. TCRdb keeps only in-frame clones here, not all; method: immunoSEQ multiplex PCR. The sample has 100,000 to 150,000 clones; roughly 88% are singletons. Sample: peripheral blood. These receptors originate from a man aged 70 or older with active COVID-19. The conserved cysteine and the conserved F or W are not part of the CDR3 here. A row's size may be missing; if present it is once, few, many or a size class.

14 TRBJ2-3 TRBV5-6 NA ASSSVGTGSTDTQY
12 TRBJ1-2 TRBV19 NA ASSTRQGANGYT
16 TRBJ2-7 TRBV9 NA ASSAPGTSGRVTYEQY
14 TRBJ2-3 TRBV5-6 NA ASSLPEASPTDTQY
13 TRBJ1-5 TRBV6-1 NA ASSEGLSIGQPQH
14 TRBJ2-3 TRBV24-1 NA ATSRQGRGDTDTQY
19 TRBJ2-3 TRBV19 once ASSTHNEGSTSVEGWDTQY
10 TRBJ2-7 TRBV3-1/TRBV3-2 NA ASSQEGARIV
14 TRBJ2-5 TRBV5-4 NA ASSSGAGGGRETQY
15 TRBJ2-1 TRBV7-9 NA ASSYPAGGSSYNEQF
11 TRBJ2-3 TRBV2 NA ASTLWRTDTQY
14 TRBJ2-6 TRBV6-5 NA ASSSQGSSGANVLT
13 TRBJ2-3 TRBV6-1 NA ASSEFRTSGDTQY
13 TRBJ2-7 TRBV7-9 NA ASSFPGIGAYEQY
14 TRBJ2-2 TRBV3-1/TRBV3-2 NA ASSGRDRDNTGELF
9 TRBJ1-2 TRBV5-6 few ASSLLREYS
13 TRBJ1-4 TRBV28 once ASSFSGQGNEKLF
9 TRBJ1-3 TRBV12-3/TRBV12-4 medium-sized ASSSGNTIY
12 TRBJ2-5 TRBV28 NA ASSRTGLIETQY
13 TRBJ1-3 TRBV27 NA ASSRGGSSGNTIY
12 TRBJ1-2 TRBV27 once ASSFRAGGGGYT
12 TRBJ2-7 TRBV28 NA ANSPGQGAGEQY
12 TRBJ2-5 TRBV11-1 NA ASSLRQGQETQY
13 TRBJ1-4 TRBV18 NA ASSFRGQGEEKLF
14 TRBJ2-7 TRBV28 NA ASSLPPGGRGYEQY
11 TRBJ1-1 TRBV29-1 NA SVEVRGAPEAF
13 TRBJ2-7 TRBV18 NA ASSPPGGMAAEQY
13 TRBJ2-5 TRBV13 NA ASSRDRGLQETQY
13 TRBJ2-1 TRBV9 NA ASSAPGLAANEQF
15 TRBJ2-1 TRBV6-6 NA ASTRSGRGSSYNEQF
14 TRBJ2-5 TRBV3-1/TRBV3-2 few ASSRGLADRQETQY
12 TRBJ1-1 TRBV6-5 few ASTPPDRLDEAF
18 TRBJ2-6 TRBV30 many AWQSRASGRVGGKANVLT
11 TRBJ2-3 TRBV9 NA ASSVAGVDTQY
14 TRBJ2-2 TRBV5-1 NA ASSLWAGGVTGELF
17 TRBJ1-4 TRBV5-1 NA ASSLDPPGQATTNEKLF
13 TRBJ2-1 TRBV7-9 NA ASSAGLAGVNEQF
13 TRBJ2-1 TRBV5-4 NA ASSLISGGRNEQF
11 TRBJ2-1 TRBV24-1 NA ATGGGGYNEQF
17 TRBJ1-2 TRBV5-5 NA ASSPYPRDRGPTGYGYT
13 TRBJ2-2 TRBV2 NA ASRTGTSNTGELF
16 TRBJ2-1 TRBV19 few ASSIDRPGLVFYNEQF
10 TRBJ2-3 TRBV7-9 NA ASAESTDTQY
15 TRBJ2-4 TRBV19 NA ASSPGEQILAKNIQY
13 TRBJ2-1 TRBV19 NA ASSPRTGARNEQF
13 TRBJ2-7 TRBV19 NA ASSPGLAGVGEQY
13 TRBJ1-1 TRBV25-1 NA ASRPDRGLNTEAF
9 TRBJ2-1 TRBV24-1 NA ATSDYSEQF
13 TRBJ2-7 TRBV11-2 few ASSFTGGSTYEQY
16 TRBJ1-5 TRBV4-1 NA ASSQEKGDRSPLEPQH
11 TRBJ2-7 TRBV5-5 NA ASSLSSRPEQY
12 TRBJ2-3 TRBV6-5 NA ASTTTSGSGTQY
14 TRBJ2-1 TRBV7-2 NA ASSLADAGGPYEQF
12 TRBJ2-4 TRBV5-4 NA ASSFGGAKNIQY
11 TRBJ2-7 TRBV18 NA ASSHRDSYEQY
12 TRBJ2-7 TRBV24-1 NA ATSDFRVPYEQY
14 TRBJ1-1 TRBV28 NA ASSLRTGGLNTEAF
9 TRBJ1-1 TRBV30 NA AWGSNPEAF
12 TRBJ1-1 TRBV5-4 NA ASSRGHSDTEAF